The 32 T cell receptor beta chains presented below share a single source sample, sequenced in a study of T cell responses to AZD1222 COVID-19 vaccine. Profiled with immunoSEQ multiplex PCR; TCRdb holds only in-frame clones, not every one. Of tens of thousands of clones in the sample, 92% were seen once. Sequences were derived from peripheral blood, sampled 28 days after the second AZD1222 dose. These receptors came from an adult who received the AZD1222 COVID-19 vaccine.

V usage is TRBV18 and J usage is TRBJ2-7; TRBD1 matches at 7 bases. V dropped 2 bases and J dropped 5; count of bases not matched to a gene: 6. Germline V CDR1 and CDR2: KGHSH, LQKENI. The CDR3 covers 14 residues. The CDR3 loop is CASSPIRGPDEQYF. In DNA form, the CDR3 reads TGTGCCAGCTCACCAATTAGGGGGCCGGACGAGCAGTACTTC.

This chain joins TRBV11-3 and TRBJ2-5; 10 bases fit TRBD2. The CDR3 totals 16 residues. The V gene end was trimmed by 5 bases and the J gene end by 5 bases; junction bases not matched to a gene: 11. Germline CDR1 reads SGHNT; CDR2 reads YENEEA. Written as DNA, the CDR3 is TGTGCCAGCAGCGGACGGAGCGGGGGGGCCGTGGAGACCCAGTACTTC. Translated, it gives CASSGRSGGAVETQYF.

This rearrangement joins TRBV7-2 to TRBJ1-2; D might be TRBD1 (6 bases). There are 14 residues in the CDR3. V shed 5 bases and J shed 4 bases, with 14 bases lying between them. The germline gives CDR1 SGHTA, CDR2 FQGNSA. In DNA form, the CDR3 reads TGTGCCAGCAGCCCCGGGGGGGGCGTCTATGGCTACACCTTC. Amino acid sequence: CASSPGGGVYGYTF. The full variable domain, rest sourced from reference TRBV7-2 and TRBJ1-2, is GAGVSQSPSNKVTEKGKDVELRCDPISGHTALYWYRQSLGQGLEFLIYFQGNSAPDKSGLPSDRFSAERTGGSVSTLTIQRTQQEDSAVYLCASSPGGGVYGYTFGSGTRLTVV.

The chain links TRBV10-3 to TRBJ2-3; 16 nucleotides align to TRBD2. Trimming cost V 4 bases and J 2 bases; bases outside gene matches: 3. Germline V lookup: CDR1 ENHRY, CDR2 SYGVKD. The CDR3 runs to 17 residues. This CDR3 reads CAISAGTSGGATDTQYF. The CDR3 DNA reads as TGTGCCATCAGTGCCGGGACTAGCGGGGGGGCCACAGATACGCAGTATTTT.

The gene calls are TRBV3-1 (or the pseudogene TRBV3-2) and TRBJ1-2, with 10 bases fitting TRBD1. Losses at the gene ends were 3 bases for V and 7 bases for J; bases not matched to a gene: 17. The germline V gene encodes CDR1 LGHDT and CDR2 YNNKEL (reference sequence). This CDR3 has 18 residues. DNA for the CDR3: TGTGCCAGCAGCCATACGGGGACAGGGGATTTGGCGGTGAGTGGCTACACCTTC. Translation: CASSHTGTGDLAVSGYTF.

The CDR3 DNA sequence: TGTGCCAGCAGTTTCCGGGGGGGCAGGGGGCTTAGCAATCAGCCCCAGCATTTT. Encoded protein: CASSFRGGRGLSNQPQHF. The chain links TRBV28 to TRBJ1-5; TRBD1 aligns across 8 bases. The CDR3 is made up of 18 amino acids. Trimming took 3 bases from V and 0 from J; bases not matched to a gene: 10. Germline values: CDR1 MDHEN, CDR2 SYDVKM. Using reference TRBV28 and TRBJ1-5 for the parts outside the CDR3, the full variable domain is DVKVTQSSRYLVKRTGEKVFLECVQDMDHENMFWYRQDPGLGLRLIYFSYDVKMKEKGDIPEGYSVSREKKERFSLILESASTNQTSMYLCASSFRGGRGLSNQPQHFGDGTRLSIL.

For the CDR3, the DNA is TGTGCCAGCAGCCCTCGGGTTAGCGGGGGGGAGGGCACAGATACGCAGTATTTT. Protein sequence: CASSPRVSGGEGTDTQYF. The rearrangement uses TRBV11-2 and TRBJ2-3; 11 nucleotides agree with TRBD2. V was clipped by 5 bases and J by 1 base; unmatched bases: 11. Germline V gene lookup returns CDR1 SGHAT and CDR2 FQNNGV. The CDR3 sequence is 18 residues long.

Concerning this clone: This specimen includes other DNA sequences encoding the same CDR3. V usage is TRBV6-5 and J usage is TRBJ1-3, with unresolved D. The V end lost 8 bases, the J end lost 0 bases, and 8 bases lay between the germline ends. CDR1 and CDR2 from the germline V gene are MNHEY and SVGAGI. The CDR3 is made up of 13 amino acids. CDR3 in amino acids: CASRPSSGNTIYF. CDR3 coding DNA: TGTGCCAGCCGACCGAGCTCTGGAAACACCATATATTTT.

The V call is TRBV7-5, the J call TRBJ1-2. TRBV7-5 is an annotated pseudogene. CDR3 length equals 14 residues. The CDR3 spells CARSLRRGQGGYTF. CDR3 nucleotides: TGTGCCAGAAGCTTACGACGGGGGCAGGGGGGCTACACCTTC.

The rearrangement uses TRBV18 and TRBJ1-1; no definite D call. From germline, CDR1 is KGHSH and CDR2 LQKENI. Trimming cost V 2 bases and J 0 bases, with 10 bases left between them. The CDR3 extends over 15 amino acids. The CDR3 loop reads CASSPWTGMNTEAFF. CDR3 nucleotide sequence: TGTGCCAGCTCACCATGGACGGGGATGAACACTGAAGCTTTCTTT.

Concerning this clone itself: In the same sample, other DNA sequences code for this CDR3. V usage is TRBV30 and J usage is TRBJ1-5; 10 nucleotides match TRBD1. The length of the CDR3 is 14 residues. J gave up 4 bases and V 1 base, and 1 base lay outside the gene matches. CDR1 GTSNPN and CDR2 SVGIG come from the germline V gene (reference sequence). The chain's CDR3 is CAWSGDRGNQPQHF. The CDR3 region has the DNA TGTGCCTGGAGTGGGGACAGGGGAAATCAGCCCCAGCATTTT.

The genes are TRBV30 and TRBJ1-2; the match to TRBD1 covers 10 bases. The CDR3 spans 15 residues. Germline CDR1 is GTSNPN and CDR2 is SVGIG (reference sequence). V shed 6 bases and J 0 bases; nucleotides not matched to a gene: 7. Here the CDR3 DNA reads TGTGCCTGCCGGGACAGGGGAATCCCTAACTATGGCTACACCTTC. The encoded protein is CACRDRGIPNYGYTF.

The chain employs TRBV9 and TRBJ2-3; 10 bases align to TRBD2. J was trimmed by 2 bases and V by 0 bases; bases with no gene match: 12. Per the germline V gene, CDR1 is SGDLS and CDR2 is YYNGEE. The CDR3 consists of 19 residues. The CDR3 sequence: CASSVAGSGGVKDTDTQYF. In DNA form, the CDR3 reads TGTGCCAGCAGCGTAGCGGGCAGCGGGGGGGTCAAAGACACAGATACGCAGTATTTT.

CDR3: CASSTDRARYTDTQYF. CDR3 DNA sequence: TGTGCCAGTAGTACGGACAGGGCCCGATACACAGATACGCAGTATTTT. V and J are TRBV19 and TRBJ2-3; 8 nucleotides line up with TRBD1. Germline assignment: CDR1 LNHDA and CDR2 SQIVND (reference sequence). This CDR3 region has 16 residues. J was trimmed by 2 bases and V by 4 bases; bases with no gene match: 8. Filled out from reference TRBV19 and TRBJ2-3, the complete variable domain reads DGGITQSPKYLFRKEGQNVTLSCEQNLNHDAMYWYRQDPGQGLRLIYYSQIVNDFQKGDIAEGYSVSREKKESFPLTVTSAQKNPTAFYLCASSTDRARYTDTQYFGPGTRLTVL.

The chain links TRBV7-8 to TRBJ2-3, with 9 bases lining up with TRBD2. CDR1 and CDR2 (germline): SGHVS, FQNEAQ. This CDR3 contains 17 residues. V shed 1 base, J shed 2 bases, and the junction held 7 bases outside the gene matches. Written as DNA, the CDR3 is TGTGCCAGCAGCTTAGAGGAAGGGACTAGCCCCACAGATACGCAGTATTTT. Its translation: CASSLEEGTSPTDTQYF.

The rearrangement links TRBV6-5 to TRBJ2-7; the D is unclear. Germline V gives CDR1 MNHEY, CDR2 SVGAGI. V was cut by 6 bases and J by 0 bases, with 15 bases left in between. This CDR3 has 15 residues. The CDR3 is CASRDSARSSYEQYF. In DNA, the CDR3 is TGTGCCAGCAGAGACTCCGCCCGGAGCTCCTACGAGCAGTACTTC.

The chain couples TRBV6-5 to TRBJ1-2; no reliable D call. The V gene's germline CDR1 is MNHEY and CDR2 SVGAGI. Deletions cut 0 bases from V and 8 bases from J, with 10 bases between. The length of the CDR3 is 13 residues. The chain's CDR3 is CASSYSIGQGYTF. Here the CDR3 DNA reads TGTGCCAGCAGTTACTCGATAGGGCAAGGCTACACCTTC.

The genes are TRBV30 and TRBJ1-5; D remains ambiguous. The CDR3 spans 13 residues. The germline V gene has CDR1 GTSNPN and CDR2 SVGIG (reference sequence). Trimming removed 0 bases at V and 5 bases at J, with 8 bases between. CDR3 residues: CAWSVGPDQPQHF. For the CDR3, the DNA is TGTGCCTGGAGTGTGGGCCCTGATCAGCCCCAGCATTTT.

The rearrangement uses TRBV2 and TRBJ1-1, with TRBD1 identical over 9 bases. J lost 5 bases, V lost 6 bases, and 10 bases had no gene match. Germline lookup yields CDR1 SNHLY and CDR2 FYNNEI. This CDR3 region has 15 residues. CDR3 nucleotides: TGTGCCAGCAGCGATAAGGGACAGGGTATAACTGAAGCTTTCTTT. It yields the protein CASSDKGQGITEAFF. The whole variable domain, filled in from reference TRBV2 and TRBJ1-1, reads EPEVTQTPSHQVTQMGQEVILRCVPISNHLYFYWYRQILGQKVEFLVSFYNNEISEKSEIFDDQFSVERPDGSNFTLKIRSTKLEDSAMYFCASSDKGQGITEAFFGQGTRLTVV.

This chain connects TRBV5-1 to TRBJ2-2; 7 bases are a match to TRBD1. The ends lost 5 bases at V and 4 bases at J; junction bases unmatched: 8. CDR3 length: 15 amino acids. Germline CDR1 reads SGHRS; CDR2 reads YFSETQ. CDR3 in DNA: TGCGCCAGCAGGCCCGGGACAGCCAGCACCGGGGAGCTGTTTTTT. It codes for CASRPGTASTGELFF.

The rearrangement uses TRBV3-1 (or the pseudogene TRBV3-2) and TRBJ1-1, with a weak D call TRBD1 (5 bases). Germline values: CDR1 LGHDT, CDR2 YNNKEL (reference sequence). Trimming removed 4 bases from V and 4 bases from J, with 10 bases in between. The CDR3 is 13 residues long. DNA of the CDR3: TGTGCCAGCAGCCCCAGGAGGGGCACTGAAGCTTTCTTT. Translation: CASSPRRGTEAFF.

The gene calls are TRBV7-2 and TRBJ1-4, with TRBD1 as a possible D gene (6 bases). This CDR3 has 16 amino acids. Germline V CDR1 and CDR2: SGHTA, FQGNSA. V lost 4 bases and J 11 bases, leaving 23 bases between the germline ends. CDR3 loop: CASSSRHTRGERKLFF. DNA of the CDR3: TGTGCCAGCAGCTCCCGACATACTAGGGGGGAGAGGAAACTGTTTTTT.

The genes are TRBV2 and TRBJ2-1, with TRBD1 as a possible D gene (5 bases). There are 13 residues in the CDR3. Trimming stripped 4 bases from V and 8 bases from J, with 12 bases between. The V gene's germline CDR1 is SNHLY and CDR2 FYNNEI. The chain's CDR3 is CASSGQGQDEQFF. The CDR3 DNA sequence: TGTGCCAGCAGTGGTCAGGGCCAGGATGAGCAGTTCTTC.

The chain employs TRBV30 and TRBJ1-1; the match to TRBD1 covers 7 bases. Germline V gives CDR1 GTSNPN, CDR2 SVGIG (reference sequence). The CDR3 loop spans 15 amino acids. Trimming cost V 2 bases and J 3 bases; bases outside gene matches: 9. DNA of the CDR3: TGTGCCTGGAGTAAACGGGACAGATTGTACACTGAAGCTTTCTTT. It encodes CAWSKRDRLYTEAFF.

The rearrangement uses TRBV6-5 and TRBJ1-4; D not certain. V lost 3 bases, J lost 7 bases, and 15 bases lay in between. This CDR3 is 15 amino acids long. CDR1 and CDR2 from the germline V gene are MNHEY and SVGAGI. The CDR3 region has the DNA TGTGCCAGCAGTTATCTGGGGTCTCTAAGTGAAAAACTGTTTTTT. This gives the protein CASSYLGSLSEKLFF.

The rearrangement joins TRBV3-1 (or the pseudogene TRBV3-2) to TRBJ1-1; D is unclear. The germline V and J ends were trimmed by 6 bases and 3 bases, with 11 bases remaining between them. Germline CDR1 and CDR2: LGHDT and YNNKEL (reference sequence). The CDR3 runs to 13 residues. The DNA of the CDR3 is TGTGCCAGCAGTTACAAAGGCGACACTGAAGCTTTCTTT. Amino acid sequence: CASSYKGDTEAFF.

This clone showed up just a few times. The chain combines TRBV5-1 with TRBJ1-1; weak D call: TRBD1 (6 bases). This CDR3 spans 13 amino acids. Trimming shortened V by 2 bases and J by 8 bases, and 13 bases separated the two germline ends. The V gene's germline CDR1 is SGHRS and CDR2 YFSETQ. CDR3 residues: CASSLRGGTEAFF. The CDR3 nucleotides are TGCGCCAGCAGCTTAAGGGGTGGGACAGAAGCTTTCTTT. Filled out from reference TRBV5-1 and TRBJ1-1, the complete variable domain reads KAGVTQTPRYLIKTRGQQVTLSCSPISGHRSVSWYQQTPGQGLQFLFEYFSETQRNKGNFPGRFSGRQFSNSRSEMNVSTLELGDSALYLCASSLRGGTEAFFGQGTRLTVV.

Regarding this clone: This sample includes further DNA sequences coding for the same CDR3. The CDR3 spells CASSVDGGNTEAFF. The CDR3 DNA follows: TGTGCCAGCAGCGTAGACGGGGGGAACACTGAAGCTTTCTTT. The chain links TRBV9 to TRBJ1-1, with D possibly being TRBD1 (5 bases). CDR3 length: 14 residues. Germline CDR1 SGDLS, CDR2 YYNGEE. The V end lost 0 bases, the J end lost 1 base, and 7 bases lay between the germline ends.

The chain joins TRBV30 to TRBJ1-4; D gene uncertain. The CDR3 is made up of 14 amino acids. Germline CDR1 and CDR2: GTSNPN and SVGIG (reference sequence). Between the trimmed V and J ends, which lost 0 bases and 4 bases, there was a span of 9 bases. The CDR3 region is CAWSVPGDNEKLFF. CDR3 coding DNA: TGTGCCTGGAGTGTACCCGGGGATAATGAAAAACTGTTTTTT.

This clone was seen a handful of times. The V call is TRBV28, the J call TRBJ1-2; D gene uncertain. Deletions cut 1 base from V and 3 bases from J, with 9 bases between. CDR1 is MDHEN, CDR2 SYDVKM, per germline. CDR3 length equals 14 residues. CDR3 nucleotide sequence: TGTGCCAGCAGTTTATTATCCAGAGACTATGGCTACACCTTC. It specifies CASSLLSRDYGYTF.

J is TRBJ1-1 and V is TRBV6-2 or TRBV6-3; D perhaps matches TRBD1 (6 bases). V was cut by 4 bases and J by 1 base, with 13 bases left in between. This CDR3 has 15 amino acids. The germline V gene encodes CDR1 MNHEY and CDR2 SVGEGT. The CDR3 here is CASSFRGRSNTEAFF. CDR3 nucleotides: TGTGCCAGCAGTTTCAGGGGAAGATCGAACACTGAAGCTTTCTTT.

The chain uses TRBV9 and TRBJ1-2; no clear D. The length of the CDR3 is 15 residues. V lost 0 bases to trimming and J lost 5 bases, with 14 bases between them. The V gene's germline CDR1 is SGDLS and CDR2 YYNGEE. In DNA form, the CDR3 reads TGTGCCAGCAGCGTAGACCGGAACACGGCGTATGGCTACACCTTC. This gives the protein CASSVDRNTAYGYTF.